The T cell receptor (beta chain) under discussion was sequenced for a study of T cells after yellow fever vaccination. Study at large: Fractions of limited cellularity were prepared by means of SMART-Seq v4 Ultra Low Input. Study results and limitations: At under 98% for CD4 and almost 90% for CD8, most primary-vaccination clones showed up again after the booster. It was the secondary response that reached its peak faster, day 5 versus 15, but it was weaker.

Conversion of TCR transcripts into cDNA relied on 5'RACE template switching, which added a universal primer site and UMIs. TCRdb re-called the 5' RACE reads with MiXCR, one entry per CDR3 protein. Of under 300,000 distinct CDR3 sequences in the sample, 13% were seen once. The CDR3 has 11 residues. V shed 4 bases and J shed 8 bases, with 6 bases lying between them. Germline CDR1 and CDR2: SEHNR and FQNEAQ (reference sequence). This clonotype was seen a few times. What it binds is unknown. The clonotype was recovered from a man aged 30 to 45 who received the YFV17D yellow fever vaccine. The chain couples TRBV7-9 to TRBJ2-1; possible D gene TRBD2, 5 bases. The input for sequencing was CD4+ T cells sorted from PBMCs, taken 45 days after the yellow fever booster vaccination. CDR3 coding DNA: TGTGCCAGCAGCTCGGGGTATGAGCAGTTCTTC. The encoded protein is CASSSGYEQFF. Together with reference TRBV7-9 and TRBJ2-1, the CDR3 gives the full variable domain: DTGVSQNPRHKITKRGQNVTFRCDPISEHNRLYWYRQTLGQGPEFLTYFQNEAQLEKSRLLSDRFSAERPKGSFSTLEIQRTEQGDSAMYLCASSSGYEQFFGPGTRLTVL.